The source of this T cell receptor beta chain is a study of blood T cell repertoires in COVID-19. Sequencing used immunoSEQ multiplex PCR; TCRdb keeps in-frame clones, though not all of them. The sample holds 150,000 to 200,000 clones; approximately 86% are singletons and the top ten take around 23%. This clonotype was sampled from a woman aged 40 to 50 in a cohort exposed to, infected with or recovered from COVID-19 (not recorded which). Sequencing input: PBMCs or T cells enriched from blood (not recorded which).

The CDR3 DNA follows: TGTGCCAGCAGCTTAGCTTCCGTCGCGGAGTCGCTTTACAATGAGCAGTTCTTC. Residues: CASSLASVAESLYNEQFF. V is TRBV7-6 and J is TRBJ2-1; D is undetermined. V lost 0 bases to trimming and J lost 4 bases, with 19 bases between them. The length of the CDR3 is 18 residues. CDR1 is SGHVS, CDR2 FNYEAQ, per germline.